These 22 T cell receptor beta chains share one sample of origin, sequenced in a study of T cell changes during pregnancy in multiple sclerosis. Method: immunoSEQ multiplex PCR; TCRdb's copy keeps in-frame clones and lacks some. There are 75,000 to 100,000 clones in the sample; 91% occur only once, and more than 1.5% lies in the top ten. This specimen was peripheral blood, taken after pregnancy. The receptor source for this set is a female donor in good health, enrolled as a control in a pregnancy study.

V gene TRBV5-4 combines with J gene TRBJ1-1, with 8 positions matching TRBD1. CDR3 length equals 16 residues. V was pared by 4 bases and J by 3 bases, with 11 bases of the junction left unmatched. Germline CDR1 and CDR2: SGHNT and YYREEE (reference sequence). The CDR3 region is CASSKGQGASYTEAFF. In DNA form, the CDR3 reads TGTGCCAGCAGCAAAGGACAGGGCGCATCGTACACTGAAGCTTTCTTT.

The chain couples TRBV7-3 to TRBJ2-1; 8 bases align to TRBD2. Trimming took 4 bases from V and 6 from J; bases not matched to a gene: 11. From germline, CDR1 is SGHTA and CDR2 FQGTGA. The CDR3 extends over 16 amino acids. CDR3 amino acids: CASSSWGRRGANEQFF. The CDR3 region has the DNA TGTGCCAGCAGCTCCTGGGGTAGGCGGGGGGCCAATGAGCAGTTCTTC. The variable domain in full, with the rest retrieved from reference TRBV7-3 and TRBJ2-1, is GAGVSQTPSNKVTEKGKYVELRCDPISGHTALYWYRQSLGQGPEFLIYFQGTGAADDSGLPNDRFFAVRPEGSVSTLKIQRTERGDSAVYLCASSSWGRRGANEQFFGPGTRLTVL.

This clone was seen only once. The rearrangement joins TRBV4-2 to TRBJ2-6; D remains unclear. Trimming pared 0 bases from V and 1 base from J, leaving 7 bases between. The CDR3 is 16 residues long. The germline CDR1 and CDR2 sequences are LGHNA and YNFKEQ. The CDR3 region has the DNA TGTGCCAGCAGCCAAGATGTACAATCTGGGGCCAACGTCCTGACTTTC. Translated: CASSQDVQSGANVLTF.

The chain has TRBV29-1 and TRBJ1-4; 11 bases agree with TRBD1. Trimming cost V 1 base and J 8 bases; bases outside gene matches: 9. The CDR3 covers 16 residues. CDR1 is SQVTM and CDR2 is ANQGSEA in the germline V gene. CDR3 nucleotides: TGCAGCGTTGAAGGTACCCGGGACAGGGGGATCGAAAAACTGTTTTTT. The encoded protein is CSVEGTRDRGIEKLFF.

V and J are TRBV2 and TRBJ2-7; tentative D call: TRBD1 (6 bases). The germline CDR1 and CDR2 sequences are SNHLY and FYNNEI. The CDR3 sequence is 12 residues long. V was trimmed by 6 bases and J by 5 bases, leaving 11 bases between them. DNA for the CDR3: TGTGCCAGCAGGGGGGCCGGGAACGAGCAGTACTTC. Its protein product is CASRGAGNEQYF. The variable domain in full, completed from reference TRBV2 and TRBJ2-7, reads EPEVTQTPSHQVTQMGQEVILRCVPISNHLYFYWYRQILGQKVEFLVSFYNNEISEKSEIFDDQFSVERPDGSNFTLKIRSTKLEDSAMYFCASRGAGNEQYFGPGTRLTVT.

About this clone itself: A read error may account for a junction end that differs from germline. The J gene is TRBJ2-3, the V gene TRBV13; D may be TRBD1 (5 bases). CDR1 is PRHDT, CDR2 FYEKMQ, per germline (reference sequence). This CDR3 comprises 15 residues. The CDR3 sequence is CASRLDSRPGDTQYF. The DNA of the CDR3 is TGTGCCAGCAGGTTAGACTCGAGACCAGGGGATACGCAGTATTTT.

The chain links TRBV6-6 to TRBJ2-5; D is uncertain. CDR3 size: 10 residues. Per the germline V gene, CDR1 is MNHNY and CDR2 is SVGAGI (reference sequence). Deletions cut 6 bases from V and 9 bases from J, with 8 bases between. The CDR3 loop is CASSPSPQYF. In nucleotides, the CDR3 is TGTGCCAGCAGCCCCTCCCCCCAGTACTTC.

The chain employs TRBV7-9 and TRBJ2-7; D is unresolved. V lost 1 base and J lost 7, with 11 bases in between. Germline V gene sequence: CDR1 SEHNR, CDR2 FQNEAQ (reference sequence). This CDR3 has 13 amino acids. The CDR3 is CASSLGQVGEQYF. The CDR3 DNA reads TGTGCCAGCAGCTTAGGGCAGGTTGGAGAGCAGTACTTC.

A word on this clone: In this CDR3 the conserved last residue, phenylalanine or tryptophan, is missing, so a read error is likely. CDR3 protein: CASSGRMGQLFHGYTL. CDR3 DNA: TGTGCCAGCAGCGGCAGAATGGGACAGCTTTTTCATGGCTACACCCTC. This sequence joins TRBV9 and TRBJ1-2, with 7 bases identical to TRBD1. In germline, CDR1 is SGDLS, CDR2 YYNGEE. The CDR3 length is 16 residues. The ends lost 3 bases at V and 6 bases at J; junction bases unmatched: 14.

The chain employs TRBV5-1 and TRBJ2-1, with D perhaps matching TRBD1 (6 bases). The germline V and J ends were trimmed by 5 bases and 0 bases, with 18 bases remaining between them. The CDR3 runs to 17 residues. Germline CDR1 and CDR2: SGHRS and YFSETQ. CDR3 in amino acids: CASRLRGGPSSYNEQFF. CDR3 in DNA: TGCGCCAGCAGATTAAGAGGGGGTCCTAGCTCCTACAATGAGCAGTTCTTC. The full variable domain, in which reference TRBV5-1 and TRBJ2-1 provide the parts outside the CDR3, is KAGVTQTPRYLIKTRGQQVTLSCSPISGHRSVSWYQQTPGQGLQFLFEYFSETQRNKGNFPGRFSGRQFSNSRSEMNVSTLELGDSALYLCASRLRGGPSSYNEQFFGPGTRLTVL.

This clone was recorded only once. For the CDR3, the DNA is TGTGCCAGCAGTGAATTTGCGGGGGACACCGGGGAGCTGTTTTTT. Its protein is CASSEFAGDTGELFF. The chain couples TRBV2 to TRBJ2-2; TRBD2 matches at 7 bases. The CDR3 spans 15 residues. With V trimmed by 2 bases and J by 3 bases, 3 bases remained unmatched. Germline CDR1 and CDR2: SNHLY and FYNNEI. Supplemented by reference TRBV2 and TRBJ2-2, the full variable domain reads EPEVTQTPSHQVTQMGQEVILRCVPISNHLYFYWYRQILGQKVEFLVSFYNNEISEKSEIFDDQFSVERPDGSNFTLKIRSTKLEDSAMYFCASSEFAGDTGELFFGEGSRLTVL.

V is TRBV19 and J is TRBJ2-5; 7 bases match TRBD1. Germline loops: CDR1 LNHDA, CDR2 SQIVND (reference sequence). V trimming: 6 bases; J trimming: 5 bases; junction bases outside the gene matches: 9. The CDR3 runs 14 residues. The CDR3 DNA follows: TGTGCCAGTAGAGACGGACAGGTTGGGGAGACCCAGTACTTC. Protein product: CASRDGQVGETQYF.

The chain couples TRBV4-1 to TRBJ2-5; no reliable D call. Germline values: CDR1 MGHRA, CDR2 YSYEKL. The CDR3 runs 14 residues. V was cut by 0 bases and J by 1 base, with 6 bases left in between. The CDR3 bases are TGCGCCAGCAGCCAAGATTACAGCCAAGAGACCCAGTACTTC. It codes for CASSQDYSQETQYF.

The chain employs TRBV4-3 and TRBJ1-2, with 7 bases fitting TRBD1. The V segment lost 0 bases and the J segment 7 bases; nucleotides outside the gene matches: 8. CDR3 length equals 15 residues. CDR1 and CDR2 from the germline V gene are LGHNA and YSLEER. This CDR3 reads CASSQEESTGAGYTF. The CDR3 DNA reads as TGCGCCAGCAGCCAAGAAGAATCAACAGGGGCTGGCTACACCTTC.

This clone was seen only once. The genes are TRBV7-3 and TRBJ2-2, with unresolved D. The germline V gene encodes CDR1 SGHTA and CDR2 FQGTGA. The CDR3 spans 12 residues. The V gene lost 5 bases and the J gene lost 6 bases, with 7 bases spanning the gap. This CDR3 reads CASSPRAGELFF. In DNA form, the CDR3 reads TGTGCCAGCAGCCCCCGTGCCGGGGAGCTGTTTTTT.

This clone is a singleton in its sample. The chain employs TRBV4-2 and TRBJ2-3; the D is unclear. Germline CDR1 and CDR2: LGHNA and YNFKEQ. Deletions cut 0 bases from V and 0 bases from J, with 7 bases between. This CDR3 is 15 amino acids long. The CDR3 nucleotides read TGTGCCAGCAGCCAAGACCCCTTTAGCACAGATACGCAGTATTTT. Translating it yields CASSQDPFSTDTQYF.

The chain couples TRBV19 to TRBJ2-1; 12 bases align to TRBD2. The CDR3 length is 16 residues. The germline V gene has CDR1 LNHDA and CDR2 SQIVND (reference sequence). Losses at the gene ends were 7 bases for V and 4 bases for J; bases not matched to a gene: 8. The CDR3 nucleotides are TGTGCCAGTACTAGCGGGGGGGCCGAATCGTACAATGAGCAGTTCTTC. It is translated as CASTSGGAESYNEQFF.

V is TRBV4-2 and J is TRBJ2-3, with 16 bases lining up with TRBD2. V was pared by 2 bases and J by 1 base, with 3 bases of the junction left unmatched. The CDR3 runs 18 residues. Per germline, CDR1 LGHNA and CDR2 YNFKEQ. The DNA for the CDR3 is TGTGCCAGCAGCCAATCCGGGACTAGCGGGGGGGGCACAGATACGCAGTATTTT. It translates to CASSQSGTSGGGTDTQYF.

The chain employs TRBV27 and TRBJ2-3; the match to TRBD2 covers 11 bases. Per germline, CDR1 MNHEY and CDR2 SMNVEV (reference sequence). The CDR3 length is 17 residues. The V gene end was trimmed by 8 bases and the J gene end by 3 bases; junction bases not matched to a gene: 13. Here the CDR3 DNA reads TGTGCCAGCTCAATCTCCCCCACTAGCGGGGGAACAGATACGCAGTATTTT. Protein: CASSISPTSGGTDTQYF.

The J gene is TRBJ2-1, the V gene TRBV5-4; perhaps TRBD2 as D (6 bases). Trimming pared 5 bases from V and 0 bases from J, leaving 15 bases between. Germline-derived CDR1 and CDR2 are SGHNT and YYREEE (reference sequence). This CDR3 is 16 amino acids long. The CDR3: CASSSAGLSSYNEQFF. The DNA for the CDR3 is TGTGCCAGCAGTTCTGCGGGGCTGAGCTCCTACAATGAGCAGTTCTTC.

A single count supports this clone. The chain uses TRBV6-1 and TRBJ2-7; 7 bases are a match to TRBD1. Germline CDR1 is MNHNS and CDR2 is SASEGT. CDR3 length: 13 residues. The trim removed 3 bases at V and 2 bases at J, leaving 1 base unmatched. The CDR3 coding sequence is TGTGCCAGCAGTGAGGGGACAGCCTACGAGCAGTACTTC. Protein product: CASSEGTAYEQYF.

The rearrangement uses TRBV7-6 and TRBJ1-1; D gene ambiguous. The V gene's germline CDR1 is SGHVS and CDR2 FNYEAQ. The CDR3 loop spans 13 amino acids. V lost 4 bases to trimming and J lost 0 bases, with 6 bases between them. CDR3 nucleotides: TGTGCCAGCAGCTATAGTATGAACACTGAAGCTTTCTTT. Its translation: CASSYSMNTEAFF. The complete variable domain, with remaining parts taken from reference TRBV7-6 and TRBJ1-1, reads GAGVSQSPRYKVTKRGQDVALRCDPISGHVSLYWYRQALGQGPEFLTYFNYEAQQDKSGLPNDRFSAERPEGSISTLTIQRTEQRDSAMYRCASSYSMNTEAFFGQGTRLTVV.